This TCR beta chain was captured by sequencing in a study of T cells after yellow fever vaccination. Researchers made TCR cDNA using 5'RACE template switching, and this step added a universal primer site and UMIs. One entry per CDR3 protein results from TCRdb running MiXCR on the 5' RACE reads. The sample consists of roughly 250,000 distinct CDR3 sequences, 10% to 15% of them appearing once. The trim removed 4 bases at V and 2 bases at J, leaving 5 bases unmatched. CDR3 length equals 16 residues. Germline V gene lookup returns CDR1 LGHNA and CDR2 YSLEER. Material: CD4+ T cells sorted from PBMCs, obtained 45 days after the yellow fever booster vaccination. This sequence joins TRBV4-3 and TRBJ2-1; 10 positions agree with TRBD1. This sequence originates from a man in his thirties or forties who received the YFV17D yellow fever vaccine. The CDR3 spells CASSRLTGGAYNEQFF. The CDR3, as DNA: TGCGCCAGCAGCCGCTTGACAGGGGGCGCCTACAATGAGCAGTTCTTC.